A selection of T cell receptor beta chains follows, all from one sample in a study of identifying expanded T cells in peripheral blood. Sequencing used immunoSEQ multiplex PCR; TCRdb keeps in-frame clones, though not all of them. The sample has roughly 100,000 clones; about 91% are singletons. Specimen: blood. These receptors originate from a person aged 18-69 years in good health. The CDR3 runs from the conserved cysteine through the conserved F or W. The D gene is left open where the match is weak. The size field is filled for only some rows; it gives once, few, many or a size class.

d_call: -
j_call: TRBJ1-4
clone_size: -
v_call: TRBV7-9
cdr3_aa: CASSLDREKLFF
cdr3_nt: TGTGCCAGCAGCTTAGATCGTGAAAAACTGTTTTTT

d_call: TRBD1
j_call: TRBJ1-5
clone_size: -
v_call: TRBV19
cdr3_aa: CASSMRTGRSNQPQHF
cdr3_nt: TGTGCCAGTAGTATGAGGACAGGGCGAAGCAATCAGCCCCAGCATTTT

d_call: -
j_call: TRBJ2-7
clone_size: -
v_call: TRBV9
cdr3_aa: CASSPSSTYEQYF
cdr3_nt: TGTGCCAGCAGCCCCTCGTCCACCTACGAGCAGTACTTC

d_call: TRBD1
j_call: TRBJ2-7
clone_size: -
v_call: TRBV4-1
cdr3_aa: CASSQEMGTGGYEQYF
cdr3_nt: TGCGCCAGCAGCCAAGAGATGGGGACAGGGGGGTACGAGCAGTACTTC

d_call: TRBD2
j_call: TRBJ2-3
clone_size: -
v_call: TRBV6-5
cdr3_aa: CASSPAGGYTDTQYF
cdr3_nt: TGTGCCAGCAGTCCCGCGGGGGGGTACACAGATACGCAGTATTTT

d_call: -
j_call: TRBJ2-1
clone_size: -
v_call: TRBV7-9
cdr3_aa: CASTPLGRVNEQFF
cdr3_nt: TGTGCCAGCACCCCCTTGGGCAGGGTCAATGAGCAGTTCTTC

d_call: -
j_call: TRBJ1-2
clone_size: -
v_call: TRBV7-9
cdr3_aa: CASSLTGSYGYTF
cdr3_nt: TGTGCCAGCAGCTTAACAGGGAGTTATGGCTACACCTTC

d_call: -
j_call: TRBJ2-5
clone_size: -
v_call: TRBV11-2
cdr3_aa: CASSLGSQTQYF
cdr3_nt: TGTGCCAGCAGCCTAGGGTCCCAGACCCAGTACTTC

d_call: -
j_call: TRBJ1-4
clone_size: -
v_call: TRBV6-4
cdr3_aa: CASCGVHNEKLFF
cdr3_nt: TGTGCCAGCTGCGGGGTCCATAATGAAAAACTGTTTTTT

d_call: -
j_call: TRBJ1-5
clone_size: -
v_call: TRBV6-5
cdr3_aa: CASPGASRQPQHF
cdr3_nt: TGTGCCAGTCCAGGGGCGTCGAGGCAGCCCCAGCATTTT

d_call: TRBD1
j_call: TRBJ2-7
clone_size: -
v_call: TRBV10-3
cdr3_aa: CAISGTGLYEQYF
cdr3_nt: TGTGCCATCAGCGGGACAGGGCTCTACGAGCAGTACTTC

d_call: TRBD2
j_call: TRBJ2-7
clone_size: -
v_call: TRBV5-6
cdr3_aa: CASSGSVRSSGDYEQYF
cdr3_nt: TGTGCCAGCAGCGGGAGCGTTCGGTCTAGCGGGGATTACGAGCAGTACTTC

d_call: -
j_call: TRBJ1-3
clone_size: -
v_call: TRBV6-6
cdr3_aa: CASSKHRDDTIYF
cdr3_nt: TGTGCCAGCAGTAAACACAGGGACGACACCATATATTTT

d_call: -
j_call: TRBJ1-3
clone_size: -
v_call: TRBV7-2
cdr3_aa: CASSLAGGTAGNTIYF
cdr3_nt: TGTGCCAGCAGCTTAGCTGGGGGGACGGCCGGAAACACCATATATTTT

d_call: -
j_call: TRBJ1-3
clone_size: -
v_call: TRBV19
cdr3_aa: CASSVTASGNTIYF
cdr3_nt: TGTGCCAGTAGTGTGACAGCCTCTGGAAACACCATATATTTT

d_call: TRBD2
j_call: TRBJ2-1
clone_size: -
v_call: TRBV19
cdr3_aa: CASREAGGSDEQFF
cdr3_nt: TGTGCCAGTAGGGAAGCGGGAGGTAGCGATGAGCAGTTCTTC

d_call: TRBD2
j_call: TRBJ2-7
clone_size: -
v_call: TRBV4-1
cdr3_aa: CASSQEGRLADLYEQYF
cdr3_nt: TGCGCCAGCAGCCAAGAAGGGCGACTAGCGGACCTTTACGAGCAGTACTTC

d_call: -
j_call: TRBJ1-1
clone_size: few
v_call: TRBV18
cdr3_aa: CASSARAMNTEAFF
cdr3_nt: TGTGCCAGCTCAGCAAGGGCAATGAACACTGAAGCTTTCTTT

d_call: -
j_call: TRBJ1-2
clone_size: -
v_call: TRBV5-1
cdr3_aa: CASSLDRHYGYTF
cdr3_nt: TGCGCCAGCAGCTTGGACCGACATTATGGCTACACCTTC

d_call: -
j_call: TRBJ2-7
clone_size: -
v_call: TRBV7-2
cdr3_aa: CASSSQEGDYEQYF
cdr3_nt: TGTGCCAGCAGCTCGCAGGAGGGGGACTACGAGCAGTACTTC

d_call: -
j_call: TRBJ2-3
clone_size: -
v_call: TRBV2
cdr3_aa: CASSDLTDTQYF
cdr3_nt: TGTGCCAGCAGTGATCTGACAGATACGCAGTATTTT

d_call: -
j_call: TRBJ2-1
clone_size: -
v_call: TRBV7-3
cdr3_aa: CASSLTSSFYNEQFF
cdr3_nt: TGTGCCAGCAGCTTAACGAGTTCTTTCTACAATGAGCAGTTCTTC

d_call: -
j_call: TRBJ2-1
clone_size: few
v_call: TRBV19
cdr3_aa: CASSISRRPSYNEQFF
cdr3_nt: TGTGCCAGTAGTATCTCGAGGAGGCCCTCCTACAATGAGCAGTTCTTC

d_call: -
j_call: TRBJ1-3
clone_size: -
v_call: TRBV7-9
cdr3_aa: CASGLSGNTIYF
cdr3_nt: TGTGCCAGCGGGTTATCTGGAAACACCATATATTTT

d_call: -
j_call: TRBJ1-1
clone_size: -
v_call: TRBV7-2
cdr3_aa: CASSLQGFGTEAFF
cdr3_nt: TGTGCCAGCAGCTTACAGGGATTTGGCACTGAAGCTTTCTTT

d_call: -
j_call: TRBJ1-6
clone_size: -
v_call: TRBV7-8
cdr3_aa: CASSLRGRQGHNSPLHF
cdr3_nt: TGTGCCAGCAGCTTAAGGGGGAGGCAGGGGCATAATTCACCCCTCCACTTT

d_call: TRBD2
j_call: TRBJ2-4
clone_size: -
v_call: TRBV7-2
cdr3_aa: CASSSRLAGVDF
cdr3_nt: TGTGCCAGCAGCTCCAGACTAGCGGGGGTCGATTTC

d_call: TRBD2
j_call: TRBJ2-1
clone_size: -
v_call: TRBV9
cdr3_aa: CASSASGGIEQFF
cdr3_nt: TGTGCCAGCAGCGCAAGCGGGGGGATTGAGCAGTTCTTC

d_call: TRBD2
j_call: TRBJ2-7
clone_size: -
v_call: TRBV7-8
cdr3_aa: CASSLSSGSIYGEQYF
cdr3_nt: TGTGCCAGCAGCCTATCTAGCGGGAGCATCTATGGGGAGCAGTACTTC

d_call: -
j_call: TRBJ1-1
clone_size: once
v_call: TRBV19
cdr3_aa: CASSIEGSTIGAFF
cdr3_nt: TGTGCCAGTAGTATTGAGGGGTCAACAATAGGAGCTTTCTTT

d_call: TRBD2
j_call: TRBJ2-7
clone_size: -
v_call: TRBV27
cdr3_aa: CASSRRDSGRNRAYEQYF
cdr3_nt: TGTGCCAGCAGCCGCCGAGATAGCGGGAGGAATAGGGCGTACGAGCAGTACTTC

d_call: TRBD2
j_call: TRBJ2-1
clone_size: -
v_call: TRBV9
cdr3_aa: CASSATYGGAIGNEQFF
cdr3_nt: TGTGCCAGCAGCGCCACATACGGGGGGGCAATAGGGAATGAGCAGTTCTTC

d_call: TRBD2
j_call: TRBJ2-1
clone_size: -
v_call: TRBV15
cdr3_aa: CATSRWGLAGVGSINEQFF
cdr3_nt: TGTGCCACCAGCAGATGGGGACTAGCGGGAGTAGGTTCAATAAATGAGCAGTTCTTC

d_call: -
j_call: TRBJ1-5
clone_size: -
v_call: TRBV7-2
cdr3_aa: CASSFQLNQPQHF
cdr3_nt: TGTGCCAGCAGCTTCCAATTAAATCAGCCCCAGCATTTT

d_call: TRBD2
j_call: TRBJ2-1
clone_size: -
v_call: TRBV9
cdr3_aa: CASSPSGRRDNEQFF
cdr3_nt: TGTGCCAGCAGCCCTAGCGGGAGGAGGGACAATGAGCAGTTCTTC